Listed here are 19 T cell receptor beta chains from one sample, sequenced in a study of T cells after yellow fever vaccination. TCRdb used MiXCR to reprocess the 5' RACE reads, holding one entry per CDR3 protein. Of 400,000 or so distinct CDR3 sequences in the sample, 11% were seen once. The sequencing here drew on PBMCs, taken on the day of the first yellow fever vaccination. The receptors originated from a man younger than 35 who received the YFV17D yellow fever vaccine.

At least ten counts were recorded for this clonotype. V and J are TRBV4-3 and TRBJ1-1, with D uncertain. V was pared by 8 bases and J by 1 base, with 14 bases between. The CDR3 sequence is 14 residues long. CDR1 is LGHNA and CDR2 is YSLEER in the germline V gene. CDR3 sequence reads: CASGEGFANTEAFF. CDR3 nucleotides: TGCGCCAGCGGAGAAGGGTTTGCGAACACTGAAGCTTTCTTT.

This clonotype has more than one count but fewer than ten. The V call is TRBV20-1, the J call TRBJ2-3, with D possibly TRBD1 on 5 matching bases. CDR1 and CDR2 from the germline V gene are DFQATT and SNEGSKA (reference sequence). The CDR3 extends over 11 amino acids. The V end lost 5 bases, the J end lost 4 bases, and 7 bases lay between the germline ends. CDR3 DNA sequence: TGCAGTGCTTTGACAGCAGATACGCAGTATTTT. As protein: CSALTADTQYF.

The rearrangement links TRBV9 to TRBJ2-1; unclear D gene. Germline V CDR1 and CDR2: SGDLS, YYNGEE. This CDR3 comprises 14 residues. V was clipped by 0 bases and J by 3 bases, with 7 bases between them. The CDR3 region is CASSVGPIYNEQFF. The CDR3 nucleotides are TGTGCCAGCAGCGTAGGGCCCATCTACAATGAGCAGTTCTTC.

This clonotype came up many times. The CDR3, as DNA: TGCGCCAGCAGCCAAGAGGGTAGTGGGGGGTGGGAAGAGACCCAGTACTTC. It is translated as CASSQEGSGGWEETQYF. V gene TRBV4-3 combines with J gene TRBJ2-5; TRBD2 might be the D (6 bases). Germline CDR1 reads LGHNA; CDR2 reads YSLEER. V lost 0 bases to trimming and J lost 3 bases, with 17 bases between them. The CDR3 sequence is 17 residues long.

CDR3 sequence (DNA): TGTGCCAGCAGCCACTTTGACAGGGGCCAGGGAGGGGAGACCCAGTACTTC. The encoded protein is CASSHFDRGQGGETQYF. This chain links TRBV7-2 with TRBJ2-5; D may be TRBD1 (8 bases). The ends were cut back, 5 bases at V and 5 bases at J, with 24 bases in the middle. CDR1 SGHTA and CDR2 FQGNSA come from the germline V gene. The CDR3 runs to 17 residues.

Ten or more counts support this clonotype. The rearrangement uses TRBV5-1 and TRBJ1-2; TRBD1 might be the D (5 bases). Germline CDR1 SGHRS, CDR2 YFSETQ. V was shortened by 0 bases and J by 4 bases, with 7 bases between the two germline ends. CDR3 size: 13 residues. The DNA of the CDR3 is TGCGCCAGCAGCTTGGGACAGCTCTATGGCTACACCTTC. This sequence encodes CASSLGQLYGYTF.

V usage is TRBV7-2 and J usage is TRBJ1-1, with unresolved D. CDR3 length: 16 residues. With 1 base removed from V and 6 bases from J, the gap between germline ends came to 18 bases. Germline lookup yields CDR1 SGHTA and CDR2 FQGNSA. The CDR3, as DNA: TGTGCCAGCAGCTTAGGTGGTGCGGGGATAGAGGCTGAAGCTTTCTTT. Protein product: CASSLGGAGIEAEAFF.

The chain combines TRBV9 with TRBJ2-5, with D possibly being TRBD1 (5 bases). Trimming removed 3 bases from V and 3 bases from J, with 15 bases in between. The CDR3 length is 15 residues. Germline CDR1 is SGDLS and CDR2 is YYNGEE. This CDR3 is CASSDPVQGKETQYF. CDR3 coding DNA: TGTGCCAGCAGCGACCCGGTTCAGGGCAAAGAGACCCAGTACTTC.

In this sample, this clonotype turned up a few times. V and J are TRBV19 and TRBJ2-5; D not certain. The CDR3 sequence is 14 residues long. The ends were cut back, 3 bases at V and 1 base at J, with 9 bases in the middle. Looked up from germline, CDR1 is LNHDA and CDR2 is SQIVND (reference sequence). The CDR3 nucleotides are TGTGCCAGTAGTATTAGGGCCCTCCAAGAGACCCAGTACTTC. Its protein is CASSIRALQETQYF.

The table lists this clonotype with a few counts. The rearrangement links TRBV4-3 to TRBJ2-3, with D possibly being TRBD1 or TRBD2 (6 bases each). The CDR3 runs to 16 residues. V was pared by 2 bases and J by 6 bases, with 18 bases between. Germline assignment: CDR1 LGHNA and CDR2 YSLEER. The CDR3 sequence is CASSQRGDNSVDTQYF. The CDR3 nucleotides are TGCGCCAGCAGCCAAAGGGGGGACAATTCGGTGGATACGCAGTATTTT.

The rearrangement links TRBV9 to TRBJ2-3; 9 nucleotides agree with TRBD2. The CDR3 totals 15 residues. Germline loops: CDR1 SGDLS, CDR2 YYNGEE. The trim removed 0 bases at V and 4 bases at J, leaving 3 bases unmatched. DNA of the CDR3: TGTGCCAGCAGCGTAGTGGCTAGCGGGGCAGATACGCAGTATTTT. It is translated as CASSVVASGADTQYF.

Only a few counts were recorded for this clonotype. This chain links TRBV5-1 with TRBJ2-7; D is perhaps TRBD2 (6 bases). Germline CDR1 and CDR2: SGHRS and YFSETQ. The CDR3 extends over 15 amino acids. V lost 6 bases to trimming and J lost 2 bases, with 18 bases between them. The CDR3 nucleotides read TGCGCCAGCAACCCTGGGGGGTCGTGGACCTACGAGCAGTACTTC. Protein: CASNPGGSWTYEQYF.

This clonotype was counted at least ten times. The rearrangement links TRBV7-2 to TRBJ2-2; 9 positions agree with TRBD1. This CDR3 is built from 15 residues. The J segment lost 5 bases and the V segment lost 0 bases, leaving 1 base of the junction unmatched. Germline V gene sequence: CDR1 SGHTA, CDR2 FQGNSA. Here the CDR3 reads CASSLATGGTGELFF. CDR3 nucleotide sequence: TGTGCCAGCAGCTTAGCGACAGGGGGGACCGGGGAGCTGTTTTTT.

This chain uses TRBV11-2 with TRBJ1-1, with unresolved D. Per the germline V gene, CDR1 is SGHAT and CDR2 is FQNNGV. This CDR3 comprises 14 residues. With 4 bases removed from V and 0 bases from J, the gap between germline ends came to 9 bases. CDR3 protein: CASSSTPVNTEAFF. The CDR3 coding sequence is TGTGCCAGCAGCTCGACACCGGTGAACACTGAAGCTTTCTTT.

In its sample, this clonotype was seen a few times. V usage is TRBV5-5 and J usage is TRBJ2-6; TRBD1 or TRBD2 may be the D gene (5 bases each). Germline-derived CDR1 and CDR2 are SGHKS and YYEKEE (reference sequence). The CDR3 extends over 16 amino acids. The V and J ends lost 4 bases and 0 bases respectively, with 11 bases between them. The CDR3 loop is CASSGGRFSGANVLTF. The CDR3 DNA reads TGTGCCAGCAGCGGGGGACGGTTCTCTGGGGCCAACGTCCTGACTTTC.

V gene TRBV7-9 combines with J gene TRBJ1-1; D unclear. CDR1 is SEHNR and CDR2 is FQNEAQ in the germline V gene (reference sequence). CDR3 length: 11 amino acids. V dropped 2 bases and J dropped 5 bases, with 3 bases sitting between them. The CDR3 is CASSLPTEAFF. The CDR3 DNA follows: TGTGCCAGCAGCTTACCAACTGAAGCTTTCTTT.

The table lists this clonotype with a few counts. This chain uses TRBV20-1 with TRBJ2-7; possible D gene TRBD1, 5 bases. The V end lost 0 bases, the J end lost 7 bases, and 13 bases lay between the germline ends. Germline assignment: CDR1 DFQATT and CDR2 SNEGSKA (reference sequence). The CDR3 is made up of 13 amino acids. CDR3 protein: CSAREGPLYEQYF. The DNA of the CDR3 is TGCAGTGCTAGAGAGGGGCCCCTATATGAGCAGTACTTC.

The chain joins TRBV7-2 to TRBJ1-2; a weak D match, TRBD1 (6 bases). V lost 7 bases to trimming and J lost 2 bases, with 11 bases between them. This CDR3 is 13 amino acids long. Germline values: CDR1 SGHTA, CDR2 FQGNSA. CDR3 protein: CASTNTGNYGYTF. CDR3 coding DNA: TGTGCCAGCACCAACACAGGGAACTATGGCTACACCTTC.

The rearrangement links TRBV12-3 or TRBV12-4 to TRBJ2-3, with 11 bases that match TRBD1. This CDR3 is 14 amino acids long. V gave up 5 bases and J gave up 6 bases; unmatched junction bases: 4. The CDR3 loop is CASSQDRGHDTQYF. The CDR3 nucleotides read TGTGCCAGCAGTCAGGACAGGGGGCACGATACGCAGTATTTT.